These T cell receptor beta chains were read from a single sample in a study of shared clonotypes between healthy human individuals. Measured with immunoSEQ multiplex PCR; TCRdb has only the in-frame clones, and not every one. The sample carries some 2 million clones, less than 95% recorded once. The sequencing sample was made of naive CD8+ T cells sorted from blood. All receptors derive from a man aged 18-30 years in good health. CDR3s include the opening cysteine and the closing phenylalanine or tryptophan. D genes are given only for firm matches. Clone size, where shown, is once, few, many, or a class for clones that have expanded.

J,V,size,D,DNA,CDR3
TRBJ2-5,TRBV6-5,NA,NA,TGTGCCAGCAGTTTAACTGGGGGCTCAGAGACCCAGTACTTC,CASSLTGGSETQYF
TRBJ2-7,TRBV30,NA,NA,TGTGCCTGTTCTTCATTAGTAGACTACGAGCAGTACTTC,CACSSLVDYEQYF
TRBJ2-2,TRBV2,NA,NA,TGTGCCAGCAGTTTTTGGACCGGGGCCGGGGAGCTGTTTTTT,CASSFWTGAGELFF
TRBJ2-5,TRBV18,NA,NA,TGTGCCAGCTCACCGGGCCCCCCTTACCAAGAGACCCAGTACTTC,CASSPGPPYQETQYF
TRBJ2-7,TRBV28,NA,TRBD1,TGTGCCAGCACCCTGACAGGGGACACCTACGAGCAGTACTTC,CASTLTGDTYEQYF
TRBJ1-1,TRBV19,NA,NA,TGTGCCAGTAGTATAACGGCACTGAACACTGAAGCTTTCTTT,CASSITALNTEAFF
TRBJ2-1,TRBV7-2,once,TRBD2,TGTGCCAGCAGCCACGGGACTAGCGGGAGCTCCTACAATGAGCAGTTCTTC,CASSHGTSGSSYNEQFF
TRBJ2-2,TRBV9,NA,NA,TGTGCCAGCACCGGGCTAACGAACACCGGGGAGCTGTTTTTT,CASTGLTNTGELFF
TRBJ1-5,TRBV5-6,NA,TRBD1,TGTGCCAGCAGCCTAATCCGGGACAGTGTTCAGCCCCAGCATTTT,CASSLIRDSVQPQHF
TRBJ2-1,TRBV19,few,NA,TGTGCCAGTAGTCCGTCGGTGGGTCAACAGTTCTTC,CASSPSVGQQFF
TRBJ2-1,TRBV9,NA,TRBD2,TGTGCCAGCAGCGAGCATTGGCGGGAGGGTATGAATGAGCAGTTCTTC,CASSEHWREGMNEQFF
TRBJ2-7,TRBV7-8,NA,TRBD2,TGTGCCAGCAGCCTGGGACTAGCGGGGGAACACGAGCAGTACTTC,CASSLGLAGEHEQYF
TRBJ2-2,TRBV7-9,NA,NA,TGTGCCAGCAGCTACCTACCGGGACACCACGGGCCCGGGGAGCTGTTTTTT,CASSYLPGHHGPGELFF
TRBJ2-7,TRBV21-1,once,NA,TGTGCCAGCAGCTTGGGGAGGGGTGAGGACGAGCAGTACTTC,CASSLGRGEDEQYF
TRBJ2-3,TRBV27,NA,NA,TGTGCCAGCAGTTTATTATCTGTTTCTGGCACAGATACGCAGTATTTT,CASSLLSVSGTDTQYF
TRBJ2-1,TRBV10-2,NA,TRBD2,TGCGCCAGCGGACCACTAGCGGGGGGACCTAATGAGCAGTTCTTC,CASGPLAGGPNEQFF
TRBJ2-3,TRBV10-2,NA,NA,TGCGCCAGCAGTGAAGGGGTCTACACCGTCCTGACAGATACGCAGTATTTT,CASSEGVYTVLTDTQYF
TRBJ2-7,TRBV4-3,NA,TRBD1,TGCGCCAGCAGCCAGGCGACAGGGGCATACGAGCAGTACTTC,CASSQATGAYEQYF
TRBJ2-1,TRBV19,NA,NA,TGTGCCAGTAGCCCCATTGGGAGCTCCTACAATGAGCAGTTCTTC,CASSPIGSSYNEQFF
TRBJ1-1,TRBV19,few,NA,TGTGCCAGTAGTACCCGACAGTGGGGAAACACTGAAGCTTTCTTT,CASSTRQWGNTEAFF
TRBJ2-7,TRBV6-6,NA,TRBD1,TGTGCCAGCAGGGGCCCGGGACAGACCTTGTACGAGCAGTACTTC,CASRGPGQTLYEQYF
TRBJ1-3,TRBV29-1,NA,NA,TGCAGCGTTGAAGATTCGGCAGGGAGAAACACCATATATTTT,CSVEDSAGRNTIYF
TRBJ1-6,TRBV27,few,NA,TGTGCCAGCAGTTACGCGGGGGATTCACCCCTCCACTTT,CASSYAGDSPLHF
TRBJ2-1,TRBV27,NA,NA,TGTGCCAGCAGTTCTCGAGGGGGGTCGAGCTCCTACAATGAGCAGTTCTTC,CASSSRGGSSSYNEQFF
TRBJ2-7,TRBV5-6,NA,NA,TGTGCCAGCAGCTTGACCCCCTACGAGCAGTACTTC,CASSLTPYEQYF
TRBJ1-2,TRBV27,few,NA,TGTGCCAGCAGTTTTGGCAGATTTAACTATGGCTACACCTTC,CASSFGRFNYGYTF
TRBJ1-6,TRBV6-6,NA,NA,TGTGCCAGCCATGGGGGCAATAATTCACCCCTCCACTTT,CASHGGNNSPLHF
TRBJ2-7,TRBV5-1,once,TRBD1,TGCGCCAGCAGCTTGATTGGTGCAGGGGGCCTTGACGAGCAGTACTTC,CASSLIGAGGLDEQYF
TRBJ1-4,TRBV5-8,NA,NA,TGTGCCAGCAGCCTTCTGCCGGGAGCAACTAATGAAAAACTGTTTTTT,CASSLLPGATNEKLFF
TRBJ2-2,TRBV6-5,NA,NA,TGTGCCAGCAGATACCGAGAGGGAACCGGGGAGCTGTTTTTT,CASRYREGTGELFF
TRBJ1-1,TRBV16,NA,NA,TGTGCCAGCAGCCAATCACGGACAGTGAGACCAGCTTTCTTT,CASSQSRTVRPAFF
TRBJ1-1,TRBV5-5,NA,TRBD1,TGTGCCAGCAGCGGCTCCGGGACAGCACTCTCTGAAGCTTTCTTT,CASSGSGTALSEAFF
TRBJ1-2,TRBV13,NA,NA,TGTGCCAGCAGCTTTGCCTCGACCCGCAGCGGGAGAATGGGCTACACCTTC,CASSFASTRSGRMGYTF
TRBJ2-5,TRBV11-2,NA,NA,TGTGCCAGCAGCACCTGGGTAGCGCCAGGGGAGACCCAGTACTTC,CASSTWVAPGETQYF
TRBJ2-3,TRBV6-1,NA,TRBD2,TGTGCCAGCAGTGAAACGCAGCGGGGGGGCCGCACAGATACGCAGTATTTT,CASSETQRGGRTDTQYF
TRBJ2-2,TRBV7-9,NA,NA,TGTGCCAGCAGCTTAGGGGTGTCCGGGGAGCTGTTTTTT,CASSLGVSGELFF
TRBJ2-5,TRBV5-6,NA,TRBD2,TGTGCCAGCAGCTCCGACAATTTAGCGGGAGAGGGCCAAGAGACCCAGTACTTC,CASSSDNLAGEGQETQYF
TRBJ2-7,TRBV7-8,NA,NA,TGTGCCAGCAGCCGCTTTATTGAGGACTACGAGCAGTACTTC,CASSRFIEDYEQYF
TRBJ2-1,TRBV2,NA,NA,TGTGCCAGTTTAGGGAGTTCATACAATGAGCAGTTCTTC,CASLGSSYNEQFF
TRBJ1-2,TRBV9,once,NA,TGTGCCAGCAGCGCAATTTCCGGGGGGGTCCTCTATGGCTACACCTTC,CASSAISGGVLYGYTF
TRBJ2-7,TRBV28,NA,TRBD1,TGTGCCAGCAGTTTTGGACAGGGCATCTACGAGCAGTACTTC,CASSFGQGIYEQYF
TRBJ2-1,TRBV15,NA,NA,TGTGCCACCAGCACTAGTCCTCTCCGCGATGAGCAGTTCTTC,CATSTSPLRDEQFF
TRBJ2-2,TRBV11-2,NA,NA,TGTGCCAGCAGCTTCGAGAGAAACACCGGGGAGCTGTTTTTT,CASSFERNTGELFF
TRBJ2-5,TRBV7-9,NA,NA,TGTGCCAGCAGCAATGGTGGGGTGCAAGAGACCCAGTACTTC,CASSNGGVQETQYF
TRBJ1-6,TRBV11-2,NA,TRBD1,TGTGCCAGCAGCTTAGGGGGACAGGGGGCTTCACCCCTCCACTTT,CASSLGGQGASPLHF
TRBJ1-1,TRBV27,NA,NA,TGTGCCAGCAGTTTAAGTTCGGCACTATTGAACACTGAAGCTTTCTTT,CASSLSSALLNTEAFF
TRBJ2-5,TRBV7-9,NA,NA,TGTGCCAGCAGCTTGGACTTCCAAGAGACCCAGTACTTC,CASSLDFQETQYF
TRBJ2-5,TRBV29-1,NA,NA,TGCAGCGTTGAAGAGTGGACCTTAGGGGAGACCCAGTACTTC,CSVEEWTLGETQYF